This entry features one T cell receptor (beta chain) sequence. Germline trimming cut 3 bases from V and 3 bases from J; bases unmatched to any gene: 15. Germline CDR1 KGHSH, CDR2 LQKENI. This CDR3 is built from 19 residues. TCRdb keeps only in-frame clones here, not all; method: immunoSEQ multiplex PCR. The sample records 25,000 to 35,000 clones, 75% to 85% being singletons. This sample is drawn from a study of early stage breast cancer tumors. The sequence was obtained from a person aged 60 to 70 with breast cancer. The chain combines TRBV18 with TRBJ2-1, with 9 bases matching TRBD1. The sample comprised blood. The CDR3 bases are TGTGCCAGCTCACCCCAAAACAGGGGGCCCCCCGTGGACTACAATGAGCAGTTCTTC. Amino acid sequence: CASSPQNRGPPVDYNEQFF.